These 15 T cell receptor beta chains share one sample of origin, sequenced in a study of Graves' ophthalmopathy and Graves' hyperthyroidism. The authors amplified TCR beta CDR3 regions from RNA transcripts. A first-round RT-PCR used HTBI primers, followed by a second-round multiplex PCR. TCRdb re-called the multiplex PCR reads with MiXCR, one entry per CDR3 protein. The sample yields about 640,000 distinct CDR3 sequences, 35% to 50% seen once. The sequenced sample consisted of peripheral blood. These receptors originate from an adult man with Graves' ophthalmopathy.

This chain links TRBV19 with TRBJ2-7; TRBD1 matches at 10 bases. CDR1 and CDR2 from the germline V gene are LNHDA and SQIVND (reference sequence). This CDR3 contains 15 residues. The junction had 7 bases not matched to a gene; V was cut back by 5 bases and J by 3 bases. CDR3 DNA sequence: TGTGCCAGTAGTGTCGGGACAGGGGTATTCTACGAGCAGTACTTC. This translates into CASSVGTGVFYEQYF. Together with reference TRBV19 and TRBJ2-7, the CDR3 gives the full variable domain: DGGITQSPKYLFRKEGQNVTLSCEQNLNHDAMYWYRQDPGQGLRLIYYSQIVNDFQKGDIAEGYSVSREKKESFPLTVTSAQKNPTAFYLCASSVGTGVFYEQYFGPGTRLTVT.

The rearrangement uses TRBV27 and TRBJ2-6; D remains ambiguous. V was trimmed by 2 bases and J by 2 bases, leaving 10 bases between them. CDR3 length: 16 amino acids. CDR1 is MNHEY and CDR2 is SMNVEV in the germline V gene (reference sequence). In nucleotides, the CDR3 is TGTGCCAGCAGTTTAACTCGTTCGGCTGGGGCCAACGTCCTGACTTTC. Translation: CASSLTRSAGANVLTF.

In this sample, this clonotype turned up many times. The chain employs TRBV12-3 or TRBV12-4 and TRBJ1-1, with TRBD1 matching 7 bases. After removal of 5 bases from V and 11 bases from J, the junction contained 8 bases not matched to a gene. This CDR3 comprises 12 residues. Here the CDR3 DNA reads TGTGCCAGCAGTGACAGGGTAATGCGGGCTTTCTTT. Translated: CASSDRVMRAFF.

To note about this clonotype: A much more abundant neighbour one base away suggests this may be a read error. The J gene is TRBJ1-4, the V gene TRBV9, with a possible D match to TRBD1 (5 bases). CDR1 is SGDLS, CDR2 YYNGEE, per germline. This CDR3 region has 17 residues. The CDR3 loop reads CASSALEDPGYNEKPFF. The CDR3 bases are TGTGCCAGCAGCGCCTTAGAGGACCCAGGGTATAATGAAAAACCGTTTTTT.

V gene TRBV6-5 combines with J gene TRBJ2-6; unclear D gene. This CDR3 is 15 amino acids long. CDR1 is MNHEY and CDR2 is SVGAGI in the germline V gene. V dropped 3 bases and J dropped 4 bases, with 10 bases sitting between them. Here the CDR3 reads CASSYAASGANVLTF. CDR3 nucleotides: TGTGCCAGCAGTTATGCAGCTTCCGGGGCCAACGTCCTGACTTTC.

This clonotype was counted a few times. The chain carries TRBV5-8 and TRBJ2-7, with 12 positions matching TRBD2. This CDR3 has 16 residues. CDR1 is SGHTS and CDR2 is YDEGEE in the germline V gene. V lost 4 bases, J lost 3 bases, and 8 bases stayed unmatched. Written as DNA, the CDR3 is TGTGCCAGCAGCGTGAGACTAGCGGGGGACCTCTACGAGCAGTACTTC. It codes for CASSVRLAGDLYEQYF. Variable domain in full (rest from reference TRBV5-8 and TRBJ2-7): EAGVTQSPTHLIKTRGQQATLRCSPISGHTSVYWYQQALGLGLQFLLWYDEGEERNRGNFPPRFSGRQFPNYSSELNVNALELEDSALYLCASSVRLAGDLYEQYFGPGTRLTVT.

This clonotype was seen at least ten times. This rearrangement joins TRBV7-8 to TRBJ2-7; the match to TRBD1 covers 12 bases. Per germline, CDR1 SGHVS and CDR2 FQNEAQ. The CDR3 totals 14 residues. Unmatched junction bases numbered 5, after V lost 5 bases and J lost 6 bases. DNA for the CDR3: TGTGCCAGCAGCAGGGACAGGGGGCTTGGCGAGCAGTACTTC. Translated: CASSRDRGLGEQYF.

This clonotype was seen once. The CDR3 DNA follows: TGTGCCAGCAGCTTTCGAAGCGGGGGCCAGGAAAAACTGTTTTTT. Translated, it gives CASSFRSGGQEKLFF. V and J are TRBV7-9 and TRBJ1-4, with D perhaps TRBD1 (6 bases). Looked up from germline, CDR1 is SEHNR and CDR2 is FQNEAQ (reference sequence). CDR3 size: 15 residues. Trimming removed 3 bases from V and 8 bases from J, with 16 bases in between.

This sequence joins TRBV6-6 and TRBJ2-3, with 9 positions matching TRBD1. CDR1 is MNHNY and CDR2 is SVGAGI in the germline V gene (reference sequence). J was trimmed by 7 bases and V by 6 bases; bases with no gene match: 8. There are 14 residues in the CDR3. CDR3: CASRGGQGENTQYF. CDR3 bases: TGTGCCAGCAGGGGGGGACAGGGAGAGAATACGCAGTATTTT.

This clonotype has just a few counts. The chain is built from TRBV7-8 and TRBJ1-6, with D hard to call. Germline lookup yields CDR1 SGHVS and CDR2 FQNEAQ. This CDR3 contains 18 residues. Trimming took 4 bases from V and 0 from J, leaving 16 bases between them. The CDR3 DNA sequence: TGTGCCAGCAGCTCGCGTACACGATATAGCTCCTATAATTCACCCCTCCACTTT. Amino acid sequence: CASSSRTRYSSYNSPLHF.

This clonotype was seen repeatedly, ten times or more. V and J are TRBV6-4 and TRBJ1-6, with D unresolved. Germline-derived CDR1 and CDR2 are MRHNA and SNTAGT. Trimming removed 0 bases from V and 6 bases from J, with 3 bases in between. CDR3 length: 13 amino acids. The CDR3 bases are TGTGCCAGCAGTGACTCGACTAATTCACCCCTCCACTTT. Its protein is CASSDSTNSPLHF.

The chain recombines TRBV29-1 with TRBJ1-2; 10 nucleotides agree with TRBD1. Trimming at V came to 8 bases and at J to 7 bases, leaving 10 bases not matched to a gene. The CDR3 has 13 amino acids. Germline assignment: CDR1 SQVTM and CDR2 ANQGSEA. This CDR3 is CSQVTGGLSGYTF. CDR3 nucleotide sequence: TGCAGCCAGGTGACAGGGGGCTTAAGTGGCTACACCTTC.

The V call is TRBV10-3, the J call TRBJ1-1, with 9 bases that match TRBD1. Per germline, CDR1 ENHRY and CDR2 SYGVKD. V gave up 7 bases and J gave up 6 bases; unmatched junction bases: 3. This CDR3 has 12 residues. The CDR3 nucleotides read TGTGCCATCAAACAGGGGGCCTCTGAAGCTTTCTTT. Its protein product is CAIKQGASEAFF.

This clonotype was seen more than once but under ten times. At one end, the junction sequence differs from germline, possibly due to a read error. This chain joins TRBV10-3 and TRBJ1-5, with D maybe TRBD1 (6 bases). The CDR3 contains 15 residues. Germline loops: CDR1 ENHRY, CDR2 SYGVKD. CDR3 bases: TGTGCCAGCAGTAACAGATCGAGGACAGTTCGGCCCCAGCATTTT. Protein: CASSNRSRTVRPQHF.

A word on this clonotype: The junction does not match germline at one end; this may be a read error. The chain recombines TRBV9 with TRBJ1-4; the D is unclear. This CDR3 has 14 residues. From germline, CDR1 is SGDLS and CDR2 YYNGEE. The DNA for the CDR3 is TGTGCCCGCAGCCTCGGGCCCCGGAAGGAAAAACTGTTTTTT. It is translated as CARSLGPRKEKLFF.